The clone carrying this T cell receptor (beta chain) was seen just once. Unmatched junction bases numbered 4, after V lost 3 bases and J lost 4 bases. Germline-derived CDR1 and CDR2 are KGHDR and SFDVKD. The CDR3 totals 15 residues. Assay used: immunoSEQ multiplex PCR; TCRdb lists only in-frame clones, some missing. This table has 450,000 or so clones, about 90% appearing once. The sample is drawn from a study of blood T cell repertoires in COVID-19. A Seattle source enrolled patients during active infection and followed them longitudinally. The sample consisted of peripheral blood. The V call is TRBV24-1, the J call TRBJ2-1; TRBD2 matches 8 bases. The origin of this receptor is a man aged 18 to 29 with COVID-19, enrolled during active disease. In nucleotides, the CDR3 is TGTGCCACCAGTGATCCCGCTAGCGGGTACAATGAGCAGTTCTTC. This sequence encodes CATSDPASGYNEQFF.